The source of this T cell receptor beta chain is a study of T cells after yellow fever vaccination. The authors made TCR cDNA by 5'RACE template switching, adding a universal primer site and UMIs. TCRdb processed the 5' RACE reads anew with MiXCR; each CDR3 protein has one entry. The sample has hundreds of thousands of distinct CDR3 sequences; about an eighth are singletons. General observations from the study: At around 95% for CD4 and about 87% for CD8, most primary-vaccination clones showed up again after the booster. The secondary response was weaker but peaked faster, day 5 versus 15.

This clonotype was recorded many times. Its antigen is undetermined. V dropped 5 bases and J dropped 0 bases, with 14 bases sitting between them. The CDR3 extends over 16 amino acids. Germline V gene data show CDR1 as MDHEN and CDR2 as SYDVKM. This sample comprised CD4+ T cells sorted from PBMCs, obtained 15 days after the yellow fever booster vaccination. The origin of this receptor is a man aged 18 to 30 who received the YFV17D yellow fever vaccine. The J gene is TRBJ2-4, the V gene TRBV28; D may match TRBD1 or TRBD2 (5 bases each). In DNA, the CDR3 is TGTGCCAGCAGTCAAAATCCCGGGGCAGCCAAAAACATTCAGTACTTC. Its protein product is CASSQNPGAAKNIQYF.